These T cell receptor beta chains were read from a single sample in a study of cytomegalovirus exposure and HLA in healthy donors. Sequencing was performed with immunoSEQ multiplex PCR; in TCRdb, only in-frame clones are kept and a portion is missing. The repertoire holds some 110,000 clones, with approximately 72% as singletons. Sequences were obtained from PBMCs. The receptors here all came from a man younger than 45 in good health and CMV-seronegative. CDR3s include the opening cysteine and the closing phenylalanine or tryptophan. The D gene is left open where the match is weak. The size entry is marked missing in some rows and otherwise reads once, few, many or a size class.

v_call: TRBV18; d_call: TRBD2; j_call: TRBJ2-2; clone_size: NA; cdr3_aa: CASSPYLAGEGTGELFF; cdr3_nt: TGTGCCAGCTCACCATACTTAGCGGGAGAAGGGACCGGGGAGCTGTTTTTT
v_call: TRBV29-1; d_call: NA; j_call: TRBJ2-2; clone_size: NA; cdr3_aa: CSVEDSSYRSGELFF; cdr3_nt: TGCAGCGTTGAAGATTCTTCGTATCGTTCCGGGGAGCTGTTTTTT
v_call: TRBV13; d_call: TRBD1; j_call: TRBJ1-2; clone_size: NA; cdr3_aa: CASSTNRGQDYGYTF; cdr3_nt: TGTGCCAGCAGCACGAACAGGGGCCAGGACTATGGCTACACCTTC
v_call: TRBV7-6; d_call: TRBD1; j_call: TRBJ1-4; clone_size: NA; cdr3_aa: CASSLWDRGQEKLFF; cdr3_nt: TGTGCCAGCAGCCTCTGGGACAGGGGGCAGGAAAAACTGTTTTTT
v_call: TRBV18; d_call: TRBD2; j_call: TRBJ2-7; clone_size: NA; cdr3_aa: CASSTAGGPYEQYF; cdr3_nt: TGTGCCAGCTCAACAGCGGGGGGGCCGTACGAGCAGTACTTC
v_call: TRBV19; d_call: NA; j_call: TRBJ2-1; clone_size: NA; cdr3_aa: CASSIYTEQFF; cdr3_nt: TGTGCCAGTAGTATTTACACCGAGCAGTTCTTC
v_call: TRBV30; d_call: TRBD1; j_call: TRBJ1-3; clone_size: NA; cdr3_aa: CAWGDRGTGNTIYF; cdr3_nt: TGTGCCTGGGGGGACAGGGGAACTGGAAACACCATATATTTT
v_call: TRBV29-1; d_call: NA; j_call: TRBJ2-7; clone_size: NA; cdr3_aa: CSVPSLSGYEQYF; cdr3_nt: TGCAGCGTTCCCTCCCTCTCGGGCTACGAGCAGTACTTC
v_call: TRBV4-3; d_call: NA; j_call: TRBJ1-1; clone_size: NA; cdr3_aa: CASSQEAGGTEAFF; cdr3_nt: TGCGCCAGCAGCCAAGAGGCTGGGGGCACTGAAGCTTTCTTC
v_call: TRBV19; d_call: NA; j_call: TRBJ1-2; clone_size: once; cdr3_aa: CASSGLAEGYGYTF; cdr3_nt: TGTGCCAGTAGTGGCCTAGCCGAGGGCTATGGCTACACCTTC
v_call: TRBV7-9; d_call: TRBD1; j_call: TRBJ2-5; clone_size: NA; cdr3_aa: CASSPGTGEPYF; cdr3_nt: TGTGCCAGCAGCCCTGGGACAGGGGAACCGTACTTC
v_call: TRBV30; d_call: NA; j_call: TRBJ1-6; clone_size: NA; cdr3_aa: CGAGGNYNSPLHF; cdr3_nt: TGTGGGGCCGGGGGAAACTATAATTCACCCCTCCACTTT
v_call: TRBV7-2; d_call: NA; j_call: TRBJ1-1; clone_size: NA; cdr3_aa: CASSLVQVNTEAFF; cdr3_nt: TGTGCCAGCAGCTTAGTACAAGTGAACACTGAAGCTTTCTTT
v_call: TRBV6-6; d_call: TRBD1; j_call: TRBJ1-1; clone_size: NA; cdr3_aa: CASSGQGGEAFF; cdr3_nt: TGTGCCAGCAGCGGACAGGGCGGTGAAGCTTTCTTT
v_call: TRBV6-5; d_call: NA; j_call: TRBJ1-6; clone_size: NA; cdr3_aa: CASLDRVNSPLHF; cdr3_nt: TGTGCCAGTCTCGACAGAGTAAATTCACCCCTCCACTTT
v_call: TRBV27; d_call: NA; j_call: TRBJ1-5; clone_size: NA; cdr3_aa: CASSSTAVSNQPQHF; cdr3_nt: TGTGCCAGCAGTAGCACCGCGGTTAGCAATCAGCCCCAGCATTTT
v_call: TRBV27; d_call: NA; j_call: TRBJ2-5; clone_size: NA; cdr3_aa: CASSLTVPRSRETQYF; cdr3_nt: TGTGCCAGCAGTCTCACGGTTCCGAGGTCTCGGGAGACCCAGTACTTC
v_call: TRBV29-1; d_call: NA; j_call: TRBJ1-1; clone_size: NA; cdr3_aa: CSVQQNTEAFF; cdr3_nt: TGCAGCGTTCAACAGAACACTGAAGCTTTCTTT